This record looks at one T cell receptor (beta chain) sequence and its context. With 6 bases removed from V and 0 bases from J, the gap between germline ends came to 11 bases. This CDR3 region has 14 residues. Germline V gene data show CDR1 as MNHEY and CDR2 as SVGAGI. The data are from a study of blood T cell repertoires in COVID-19. Background on the study: From the United States, Italy and Spain came samples of acute and convalescent COVID-19. Nucleic acid was either cDNA or gDNA, and it came from T cells, B-cell-depleted T cells, or PBMCs.

Sequencing used immunoSEQ multiplex PCR; TCRdb keeps in-frame clones, though not all of them. Of more than 200,000 clones listed, about 85% are singletons. Participant age was about 18 to 95 years, and participants resided in 24 US areas. Cohort placement rested on clinical history that participants reported themselves. The sample taken for sequencing was PBMCs or T cells enriched from blood (not recorded which). This clonotype was sampled from a woman in her 30s with acute COVID-19. This rearrangement joins TRBV6-5 to TRBJ1-2; D is ambiguous. CDR3 loop: CASSRQSTNYGYTF. CDR3 nucleotides: TGTGCCAGCAGCCGCCAGTCCACTAACTATGGCTACACCTTC.